Below, 25 T cell receptor beta chains from the same sample are listed, as sequenced in a study of follicular helper T cells after annual influenza vaccination. Time point defined: 2015-2016 season, 7 days after influenza vaccination. Data came from immunoSEQ multiplex PCR; TCRdb stores just in-frame clones and leaves some out. The repertoire holds fewer than 6,500 clones, approximately 84% seen once, with approximately 2.5% in the top ten. The source was CXCR5+ CD38- circulating T follicular helper cells from blood, collected 7 days after influenza vaccination. Subset defined: circulating Tfh, non-naive CD4+CXCR5+PD-1+ (ICOS+CD38+ or ICOS-CD38-). These TCRs come from an adult who received the influenza vaccine.

CDR3 sequence: CASSLMGQSTGELFF. The CDR3 DNA reads as TGTGCCAGCAGTCTGATGGGACAGTCCACCGGGGAGCTGTTTTTT. The rearrangement joins TRBV6-6 to TRBJ2-2; 7 nucleotides line up with TRBD1. Trimming took 5 bases from V and 4 from J; bases not matched to a gene: 7. Looked up from germline, CDR1 is MNHNY and CDR2 is SVGAGI (reference sequence). The CDR3 covers 15 residues.

The rearrangement links TRBV6-1 to TRBJ2-3, with TRBD2 matching over 10 bases. Germline V gene lookup returns CDR1 MNHNS and CDR2 SASEGT. After removal of 3 bases from V and 6 bases from J, the junction contained 6 bases not matched to a gene. This CDR3 comprises 15 residues. CDR3 nucleotide sequence: TGTGCCAGCAGTGAGAAAGCGGGAGGGCCGGATACGCAGTATTTT. It specifies CASSEKAGGPDTQYF.

V is TRBV7-8 and J is TRBJ1-1; perhaps TRBD1 as D (5 bases). Germline assignment: CDR1 SGHVS and CDR2 FQNEAQ. The CDR3 consists of 13 residues. Trimming cost V 5 bases and J 4 bases, with 11 bases left between them. CDR3 nucleotide sequence: TGTGCCAGCAGCCCGTTTGGGGGCACTGAAGCTTTCTTT. This translates into CASSPFGGTEAFF.

This clone came up once. The chain combines TRBV30 with TRBJ1-3; D might be TRBD1 (5 bases). The CDR3 is 14 amino acids. CDR1 and CDR2 (germline): GTSNPN, SVGIG (reference sequence). V was pared by 3 bases and J by 4 bases, with 13 bases between. In DNA, the CDR3 is TGTGCCTGGAGCCCCACCTGGGGGGGAAACACCATATATTTT. It is translated as CAWSPTWGGNTIYF.

The V call is TRBV19, the J call TRBJ2-5, with 14 bases fitting TRBD2. V gave up 6 bases and J gave up 4 bases; unmatched junction bases: 4. The germline V gene encodes CDR1 LNHDA and CDR2 SQIVND (reference sequence). This CDR3 spans 15 amino acids. CDR3 in DNA: TGTGCCAGTAGCCGTGGGACTAGCGGGAGAGAGACCCAGTACTTC. It yields the protein CASSRGTSGRETQYF.

This sequence joins TRBV19 and TRBJ2-3; 8 nucleotides align to TRBD1. Germline loops: CDR1 LNHDA, CDR2 SQIVND (reference sequence). The length of the CDR3 is 14 residues. Trimming at V came to 5 bases and at J to 5 bases, leaving 6 bases not matched to a gene. The CDR3 protein is CASSWQGAGDTQYF. DNA of the CDR3: TGTGCCAGTAGTTGGCAGGGGGCTGGAGATACGCAGTATTTT.

The CDR3 coding sequence is TGTGCCAGTAGTATGGGACGGACGAACACTGAAGCTTTCTTT. Its protein is CASSMGRTNTEAFF. The chain joins TRBV19 to TRBJ1-1; maybe TRBD1 (5 bases). Trimming cost V 3 bases and J 1 base, with 9 bases left between them. CDR1 and CDR2 from the germline V gene are LNHDA and SQIVND (reference sequence). The CDR3 totals 14 residues. The whole variable domain, filled in from reference TRBV19 and TRBJ1-1, reads DGGITQSPKYLFRKEGQNVTLSCEQNLNHDAMYWYRQDPGQGLRLIYYSQIVNDFQKGDIAEGYSVSREKKESFPLTVTSAQKNPTAFYLCASSMGRTNTEAFFGQGTRLTVV.

The gene calls are TRBV18 and TRBJ2-7, with unresolved D. Deletions cut 3 bases from V and 1 base from J, with 7 bases between. This CDR3 has 13 amino acids. The germline V gene has CDR1 KGHSH and CDR2 LQKENI. The CDR3 sequence is CASSPGSSYEQYF. CDR3 coding DNA: TGTGCCAGCTCACCGGGCAGTTCCTACGAGCAGTACTTC.

The genes are TRBV5-1 and TRBJ1-4; perhaps TRBD1 as D (5 bases). This CDR3 spans 15 amino acids. Deletions cut 1 base from V and 8 bases from J, with 15 bases between. Germline CDR1 SGHRS, CDR2 YFSETQ. The CDR3 DNA sequence: TGCGCCAGCAGCTTGTGGGGCAGTCTGAGCGAAAAACTGTTTTTT. This sequence encodes CASSLWGSLSEKLFF.

This chain uses TRBV5-8 with TRBJ1-1; D gene unclear. This CDR3 contains 15 residues. From germline, CDR1 is SGHTS and CDR2 YDEGEE. V was pared by 4 bases and J by 0 bases, with 13 bases between. CDR3 nucleotide sequence: TGTGCCAGCAGCGCAGGAAACAGAATGAACACTGAAGCTTTCTTT. It translates to CASSAGNRMNTEAFF.

This chain uses TRBV28 with TRBJ2-5; possibly TRBD2 for D (6 bases). There are 14 residues in the CDR3. The germline gives CDR1 MDHEN, CDR2 SYDVKM. V lost 4 bases to trimming and J lost 5 bases, with 14 bases between them. The CDR3 region has the DNA TGTGCCAGCAGTTGGGCTAGCGCCCAGGAGACCCAGTACTTC. This encodes CASSWASAQETQYF.

In DNA form, the CDR3 reads TGTGCCAGCAGTCAGGACGGAACCCGCGGCTACACCTTC. Its translation is CASSQDGTRGYTF. The gene calls are TRBV28 and TRBJ1-2; D unresolved. V dropped 5 bases and J dropped 8 bases, with 15 bases sitting between them. The CDR3 covers 13 residues. The germline CDR1 and CDR2 sequences are MDHEN and SYDVKM.

V gene TRBV19 combines with J gene TRBJ2-2, with 15 nucleotides matching TRBD2. The CDR3 totals 17 residues. V gave up 7 bases and J gave up 7 bases; unmatched junction bases: 10. CDR1 is LNHDA, CDR2 SQIVND, per germline (reference sequence). This CDR3 reads CASTGTSGRWISGELFF. As DNA, the CDR3 is TGTGCCAGTACCGGGACTAGCGGGAGGTGGATAAGCGGGGAGCTGTTTTTT. Supplemented by reference TRBV19 and TRBJ2-2, the full variable domain reads DGGITQSPKYLFRKEGQNVTLSCEQNLNHDAMYWYRQDPGQGLRLIYYSQIVNDFQKGDIAEGYSVSREKKESFPLTVTSAQKNPTAFYLCASTGTSGRWISGELFFGEGSRLTVL.

This rearrangement joins TRBV7-2 to TRBJ1-1; tentatively, D is TRBD1 (5 bases). The CDR3 is made up of 14 amino acids. Between the trimmed V and J ends, which lost 0 bases and 5 bases, there was a span of 10 bases. CDR1 and CDR2 (germline): SGHTA, FQGNSA. This CDR3 reads CASSLAGRLTEAFF. The CDR3 DNA reads TGTGCCAGCAGCTTAGCGGGACGCCTAACTGAAGCTTTCTTT.

The rearrangement uses TRBV18 and TRBJ2-7; 8 bases are a match to TRBD2. After removal of 6 bases from V and 2 bases from J, the junction contained 6 bases not matched to a gene. This CDR3 region has 14 residues. Germline V CDR1 and CDR2: KGHSH, LQKENI. The CDR3: CASSPGGGPYEQYF. The CDR3 DNA reads as TGTGCCAGCTCGCCGGGGGGGGGCCCCTACGAGCAGTACTTC. The variable domain in full, with the rest retrieved from reference TRBV18 and TRBJ2-7, is NAGVMQNPRHLVRRRGQEARLRCSPMKGHSHVYWYRQLPEEGLKFMVYLQKENIIDESGMPKERFSAEFPKEGPSILRIQQVVRGDSAAYFCASSPGGGPYEQYFGPGTRLTVT.

The sample holds a few counts of this clone. The gene calls are TRBV19 and TRBJ1-1; 7 bases fit TRBD1. Per germline, CDR1 LNHDA and CDR2 SQIVND (reference sequence). The CDR3 length is 16 residues. V lost 3 bases, J lost 0 bases, and 7 bases stayed unmatched. CDR3 nucleotide sequence: TGTGCCAGTAGTATCCCCTGGACAGGAATGAACACTGAAGCTTTCTTT. Protein product: CASSIPWTGMNTEAFF.

The V call is TRBV7-2, the J call TRBJ2-3; 8 bases are shared with TRBD2. The germline gives CDR1 SGHTA, CDR2 FQGNSA. This CDR3 has 16 amino acids. V shed 5 bases, J shed 2 bases, and the junction held 9 bases outside the gene matches. The CDR3 spells CASSPRSGGFTDTQYF. For the CDR3, the DNA is TGTGCCAGCAGCCCTCGCTCGGGAGGGTTCACAGATACGCAGTATTTT.

In regard to this clone: This sample includes further DNA sequences coding for the same CDR3. The V gene is TRBV10-3, the J gene TRBJ2-3, with 10 bases fitting TRBD2. The J segment lost 0 bases and the V segment lost 11 bases, leaving 20 bases of the junction unmatched. This CDR3 region has 19 residues. CDR1 is ENHRY, CDR2 SYGVKD, per germline. CDR3 residues: CASTPRASGGRASTDTQYF. In DNA form, the CDR3 reads TGTGCCTCCACGCCAAGGGCTAGCGGGGGCCGAGCTAGCACAGATACGCAGTATTTT.

This chain's CDR3 is CASSLPLSQETQYF. In DNA form, the CDR3 reads TGTGCCAGCAGTCTCCCACTCTCCCAAGAGACCCAGTACTTC. The rearrangement joins TRBV28 to TRBJ2-5; D call uncertain. V lost 5 bases and J 1 base, leaving 11 bases between the germline ends. The CDR3 runs to 14 residues. Per the germline V gene, CDR1 is MDHEN and CDR2 is SYDVKM.

The chain is built from TRBV4-3 and TRBJ2-6; D ambiguous. V was pared by 6 bases and J by 0 bases, with 15 bases between. There are 17 residues in the CDR3. CDR1 and CDR2 from the germline V gene are LGHNA and YSLEER. The CDR3 reads CASSPGISTSGANVLTF. The CDR3 DNA sequence: TGCGCCAGCAGTCCAGGAATCTCCACCTCTGGGGCCAACGTCCTGACTTTC.

The chain has TRBV27 and TRBJ2-1, with 9 nucleotides matching TRBD2. Trimming cost V 6 bases and J 0 bases; bases outside gene matches: 12. Germline CDR1 and CDR2: MNHEY and SMNVEV (reference sequence). The CDR3 extends over 18 amino acids. The CDR3 DNA follows: TGTGCCAGCAGCCAGACTAGCGGCGCCCTTCGCTCCTACAATGAGCAGTTCTTC. This gives the protein CASSQTSGALRSYNEQFF.

The chain uses TRBV6-1 and TRBJ1-2; possible D gene TRBD1, 5 bases. The CDR3 is 14 amino acids. Trimming took off 7 bases at V and 1 base at J, with 13 bases between the two ends. Germline loops: CDR1 MNHNS, CDR2 SASEGT. Written as DNA, the CDR3 is TGTGCCAGCACCCCGGGACGGATTAACTATGGCTACACCTTC. Translation: CASTPGRINYGYTF.

This chain uses TRBV23-1 with TRBJ1-2, with 11 bases fitting TRBD1. TRBV23-1 falls under the ORF class, with uncertain function. The CDR3 spans 17 residues. The ends lost 7 bases at V and 2 bases at J; junction bases unmatched: 12. The CDR3 reads CASTISDRGRKNYGYTF. CDR3 nucleotide sequence: TGCGCCAGCACCATTTCGGACAGGGGGCGGAAAAACTATGGCTACACCTTC.

This clone showed up just a few times. The chain is built from TRBV2 and TRBJ1-5; no clear D gene. V was clipped by 2 bases and J by 1 base, with 9 bases between them. This CDR3 has 15 amino acids. Germline V gene lookup returns CDR1 SNHLY and CDR2 FYNNEI. The CDR3 DNA reads as TGTGCCAGCAGTGAACCCCAGCCAAGCAATCAGCCCCAGCATTTT. Encoded protein: CASSEPQPSNQPQHF.

The chain uses TRBV19 and TRBJ1-4, with 9 bases that match TRBD1. This CDR3 is 15 amino acids long. From germline, CDR1 is LNHDA and CDR2 SQIVND (reference sequence). Unmatched junction bases numbered 6, after V lost 5 bases and J lost 5 bases. The CDR3 is CASSVSGTGNEKLFF. Here the CDR3 DNA reads TGTGCCAGTAGTGTCTCCGGGACAGGGAATGAAAAACTGTTTTTT.